One and the same sample provided the 21 T cell receptor beta chains below, sequenced in a study of shared clonotypes between healthy human individuals. Libraries were prepared by immunoSEQ multiplex PCR; TCRdb keeps only in-frame clonotypes and omits some of them. The table has 950,000 to 1,300,000 clones, roughly 70% seen once; the top ten hold over 1.3%. The sequencing sample was made of memory CD4+ T cells sorted from blood. As for subset: CD45RA-negative fraction. The receptors were gathered from a man between 18 and 29 years old in good health.

This clone has only one observation. This chain connects TRBV19 to TRBJ2-1; no firm D call. Trimming took off 0 bases at V and 5 bases at J, with 23 bases between the two ends. Germline loops: CDR1 LNHDA, CDR2 SQIVND (reference sequence). The CDR3 has 19 residues. This CDR3 reads CASSIDSGTANFGHNEQFF. CDR3 sequence (DNA): TGTGCCAGTAGTATAGATAGTGGCACAGCAAATTTCGGCCACAATGAGCAGTTCTTC.

The CDR3 is CASSDALAMSSYNEQFF. DNA of the CDR3: TGTGCCAGCAGTGACGCACTAGCGATGAGCTCCTACAATGAGCAGTTCTTC. The chain couples TRBV2 to TRBJ2-1; 7 bases align to TRBD2. Germline CDR1 reads SNHLY; CDR2 reads FYNNEI. Trimming took 3 bases from V and 0 from J; bases not matched to a gene: 8. This CDR3 is 17 amino acids long.

V is TRBV13 and J is TRBJ2-4, with 9 bases aligning to TRBD1. CDR1 PRHDT and CDR2 FYEKMQ come from the germline V gene (reference sequence). Unmatched junction bases numbered 15, after V lost 5 bases and J lost 1 base. This CDR3 comprises 19 residues. The DNA of the CDR3 is TGTGCCAGCAGCCGTCAGGGACAGGGAATGGGTAGGGCCAAAAACATTCAGTACTTC. Translated, it gives CASSRQGQGMGRAKNIQYF.

This chain uses TRBV2 with TRBJ1-1; D ambiguous. This CDR3 comprises 12 residues. The germline V gene encodes CDR1 SNHLY and CDR2 FYNNEI. Trimming took off 2 bases at V and 5 bases at J, with 6 bases between the two ends. Written as DNA, the CDR3 is TGTGCCAGCAGTGAAATCAGGACTGAAGCTTTCTTT. This gives the protein CASSEIRTEAFF.

The chain is built from TRBV4-2 and TRBJ2-7; 10 bases agree with TRBD2. The germline gives CDR1 LGHNA, CDR2 YNFKEQ. The length of the CDR3 is 15 residues. Unmatched junction bases numbered 8, after V lost 5 bases and J lost 4 bases. The CDR3 is CASSSVTSGTYEQYF. The DNA for the CDR3 is TGTGCCAGCAGCTCCGTAACTAGCGGGACATACGAGCAGTACTTC.

The V and J genes are TRBV7-2 and TRBJ1-2, with TRBD1 matching 8 bases. Germline trimming cut 3 bases from V and 8 bases from J; bases unmatched to any gene: 14. Germline V gene sequence: CDR1 SGHTA, CDR2 FQGNSA. The CDR3 has 16 amino acids. CDR3 bases: TGTGCCAGCAGCTTTAATTGGGGACAGGTGGCGAAGGGCTACACCTTC. This encodes CASSFNWGQVAKGYTF.

The count of this clone is one. This may come from a read error, since a much larger clone is one base off. The same CDR3 arises from other DNA sequences in this sample as well. The rearrangement joins TRBV2 to TRBJ1-5, with 10 bases aligning to TRBD1. J gave up 4 bases and V 5 bases, and 2 bases lay outside the gene matches. Germline CDR1 reads SNHLY; CDR2 reads FYNNEI. This CDR3 has 14 amino acids. CDR3 region: CASSPGQGNQPQHF. The CDR3, as DNA: TGTGCCAGCAGTCCGGGACAGGGGAATCAGCCCCAGCATTTT.

This CDR3 is CSAEGGSMNTEAFF. For the CDR3, the DNA is TGCAGCGCTGAGGGGGGATCCATGAACACTGAAGCTTTCTTT. The chain combines TRBV29-1 with TRBJ1-1; tentatively, D is TRBD1 (6 bases). V lost 7 bases to trimming and J lost 0 bases, with 15 bases between them. The CDR3 runs to 14 residues. The germline CDR1 and CDR2 sequences are SQVTM and ANQGSEA.

The chain couples TRBV12-5 to TRBJ2-2; maybe TRBD2 (6 bases). Germline CDR1 reads LGHNT; CDR2 reads FRNRAP. V lost 5 bases and J lost 4, with 32 bases in between. This CDR3 has 21 residues. The CDR3 DNA follows: TGTGCTAGTGGTCCCGATCTTGCGGGAATCTTTGCGGATCGGAGCACCGGGGAGCTGTTTTTT. Translated: CASGPDLAGIFADRSTGELFF.

The chain links TRBV5-4 to TRBJ2-5; 11 nucleotides agree with TRBD1. The CDR3 sequence is 15 residues long. Germline CDR1 and CDR2: SGHNT and YYREEE (reference sequence). V shed 0 bases and J 5 bases; nucleotides not matched to a gene: 3. The CDR3 is CASSLGDRGLETQYF. CDR3 DNA sequence: TGTGCCAGCAGCTTGGGGGACAGGGGGTTGGAGACCCAGTACTTC.

About this clone: This specimen includes other DNA sequences encoding the same CDR3. The chain links TRBV19 to TRBJ1-1; D is ambiguous. Trimming took off 5 bases at V and 1 base at J, with 8 bases between the two ends. The germline V gene has CDR1 LNHDA and CDR2 SQIVND (reference sequence). This CDR3 has 13 amino acids. The CDR3 loop reads CASSRTKNTEAFF. CDR3 DNA sequence: TGTGCCAGTAGTCGGACCAAGAACACTGAAGCTTTCTTT.

The V call is TRBV18, the J call TRBJ1-1; D unclear. Trimming shortened V by 3 bases and J by 0 bases, and 11 bases separated the two germline ends. Germline lookup yields CDR1 KGHSH and CDR2 LQKENI. The length of the CDR3 is 15 residues. The CDR3 DNA reads TGTGCCAGCTCACCGAGGGATACCATGAACACTGAAGCTTTCTTT. Residues: CASSPRDTMNTEAFF. Filled out from reference TRBV18 and TRBJ1-1, the complete variable domain reads NAGVMQNPRHLVRRRGQEARLRCSPMKGHSHVYWYRQLPEEGLKFMVYLQKENIIDESGMPKERFSAEFPKEGPSILRIQQVVRGDSAAYFCASSPRDTMNTEAFFGQGTRLTVV.

The V call is TRBV10-3, the J call TRBJ1-2; 8 nucleotides align to TRBD1. The junction had 0 bases not matched to a gene; V was cut back by 2 bases and J by 4 bases. The germline CDR1 and CDR2 sequences are ENHRY and SYGVKD. This CDR3 contains 13 residues. CDR3 protein: CAISEGQGYGYTF. CDR3 coding DNA: TGTGCCATCAGTGAGGGACAGGGCTATGGCTACACCTTC.

This clone showed up just once. The gene calls are TRBV7-8 and TRBJ1-3; 9 bases line up with TRBD1. Germline CDR1 and CDR2: SGHVS and FQNEAQ. After removal of 3 bases from V and 2 bases from J, the junction contained 5 bases not matched to a gene. The CDR3 runs 16 residues. The CDR3 DNA reads TGTGCCAGCAGCTTGGGGACAGGGTTCCCTGGAAACACCATATATTTT. Encoded protein: CASSLGTGFPGNTIYF.

The chain has TRBV5-1 and TRBJ2-3, with 7 positions matching TRBD2. Germline CDR1 is SGHRS and CDR2 is YFSETQ. There are 13 residues in the CDR3. V lost 6 bases, J lost 3 bases, and 4 bases stayed unmatched. CDR3 loop: CASTTGGTDTQYF. The CDR3 nucleotides read TGCGCCAGCACCACCGGGGGGACAGATACGCAGTATTTT.

There are many counts of this clone. The V call is TRBV4-1, the J call TRBJ1-5; D remains unclear. The germline V and J ends were trimmed by 3 bases and 3 bases, with 12 bases remaining between them. The germline gives CDR1 MGHRA, CDR2 YSYEKL. The CDR3 extends over 15 amino acids. CDR3 sequence reads: CASSHTDGNNQPQHF. CDR3 coding DNA: TGCGCCAGCAGCCACACTGACGGGAACAATCAGCCCCAGCATTTT.

This chain links TRBV11-3 with TRBJ2-1; TRBD2 aligns across 8 bases. Germline V gene sequence: CDR1 SGHNT, CDR2 YENEEA. This CDR3 spans 16 amino acids. The junction had 8 bases not matched to a gene; V was cut back by 5 bases and J by 2 bases. CDR3 amino acids: CASSPRGGLPYNEQFF. The CDR3 coding sequence is TGTGCCAGCAGCCCCCGCGGGGGGTTACCCTACAATGAGCAGTTCTTC.

On this clone: A read error likely explains this, since a far larger clone differs by one base. Within the sample, other DNA sequences also encode this same CDR3. V and J are TRBV7-9 and TRBJ2-3, with unresolved D. Germline loops: CDR1 SEHNR, CDR2 FQNEAQ (reference sequence). The CDR3 is 13 amino acids. V lost 2 bases and J 1 base, leaving 4 bases between the germline ends. The CDR3 DNA reads TGTGCCAGCAGCTTATTGGGCACAGATACGCAGTATTTT. The encoded protein is CASSLLGTDTQYF.

The chain links TRBV2 to TRBJ1-4; D gene unclear. The CDR3 covers 15 residues. In germline, CDR1 is SNHLY, CDR2 FYNNEI. V shed 5 bases and J shed 4 bases, with 14 bases lying between them. DNA of the CDR3: TGTGCCAGCAGTTCTGGCTCTTCTATTAATGAAAAACTGTTTTTT. Translated: CASSSGSSINEKLFF.

This chain links TRBV5-1 with TRBJ2-1; possibly TRBD2 for D (6 bases). V shed 4 bases and J shed 8 bases, with 22 bases lying between them. Germline CDR1 is SGHRS and CDR2 is YFSETQ. This CDR3 comprises 16 residues. The CDR3 coding sequence is TGCGCCAGCAGCCCTGGGGGGAGAACTTTTAACGATGAGCAGTTCTTC. Translation gives CASSPGGRTFNDEQFF.

The V call is TRBV6-6, the J call TRBJ2-7; D might be TRBD1 or TRBD2, each matching 5 bases. V lost 2 bases to trimming and J lost 6 bases, with 11 bases between them. The CDR3 runs to 13 residues. Germline V CDR1 and CDR2: MNHNY, SVGAGI (reference sequence). The CDR3 protein is CASSYNQGPEQYF. DNA for the CDR3: TGTGCCAGCAGTTACAACCAGGGACCCGAGCAGTACTTC.